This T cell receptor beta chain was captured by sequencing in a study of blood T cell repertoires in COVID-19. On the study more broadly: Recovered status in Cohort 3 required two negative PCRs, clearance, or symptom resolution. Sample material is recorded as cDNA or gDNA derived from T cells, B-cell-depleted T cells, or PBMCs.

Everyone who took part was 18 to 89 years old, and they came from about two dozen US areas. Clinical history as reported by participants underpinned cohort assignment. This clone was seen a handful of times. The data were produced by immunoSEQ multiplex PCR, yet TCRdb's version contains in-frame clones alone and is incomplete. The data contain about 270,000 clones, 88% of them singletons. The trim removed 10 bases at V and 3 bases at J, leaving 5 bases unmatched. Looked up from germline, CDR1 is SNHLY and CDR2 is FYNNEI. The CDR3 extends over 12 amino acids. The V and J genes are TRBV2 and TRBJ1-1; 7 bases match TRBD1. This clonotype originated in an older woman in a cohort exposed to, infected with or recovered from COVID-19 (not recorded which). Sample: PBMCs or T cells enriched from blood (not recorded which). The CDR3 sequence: CATKDRDTEAFF. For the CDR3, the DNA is TGTGCCACCAAAGACAGGGACACTGAAGCTTTCTTT.